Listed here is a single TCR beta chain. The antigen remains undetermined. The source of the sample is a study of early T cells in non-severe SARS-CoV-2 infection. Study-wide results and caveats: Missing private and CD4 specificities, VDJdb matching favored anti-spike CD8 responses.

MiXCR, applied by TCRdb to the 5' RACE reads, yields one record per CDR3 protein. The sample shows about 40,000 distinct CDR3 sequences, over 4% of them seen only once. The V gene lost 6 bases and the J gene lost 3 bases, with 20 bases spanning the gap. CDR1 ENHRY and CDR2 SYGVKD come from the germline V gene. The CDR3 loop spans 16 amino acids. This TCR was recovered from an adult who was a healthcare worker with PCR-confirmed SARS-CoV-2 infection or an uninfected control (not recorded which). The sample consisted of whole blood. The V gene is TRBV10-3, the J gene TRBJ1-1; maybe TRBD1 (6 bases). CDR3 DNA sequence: TGTGCCATCAGGGAACCAGGGGCCCCAAGCCACACTGAAGCTTTCTTT. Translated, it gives CAIREPGAPSHTEAFF.